Listed here is a single TCR beta chain. CDR1 is SGHTA, CDR2 FQGNSA, per germline. This CDR3 is built from 15 residues. The V end lost 3 bases, the J end lost 5 bases, and 16 bases lay between the germline ends. Reverse transcription of about 0.5 to 1 ug RNA used random hexamers. It was immunoSEQ multiplex PCR that amplified TCR beta CDR3 across 54 Vbeta and 13 Jbeta. TCRdb re-derived calls from the immunoSEQ multiplex PCR reads in MiXCR, one entry per CDR3 protein. The sample lists some 120,000 distinct CDR3 sequences, nearly 95% occurring once. The entry originates in a study of CD8 T cells in Susac syndrome.

The sequence was collected from a human donor in good health. Sequencing input: CD4+ T cells from PBMCs. The chain has TRBV7-2 and TRBJ2-5; D might be TRBD1 (6 bases). The DNA for the CDR3 is TGTGCCAGCAGCTTGAGGCCCGCAGGGGAGGAGACCCAGTACTTC. This translates into CASSLRPAGEETQYF.